These 9 T cell receptor beta chains share one sample of origin, sequenced in a study of B cell selection in AIRE deficiency. The table came from immunoSEQ multiplex PCR; TCRdb's copy has only in-frame clones and leaves some out. The sample lists tens of thousands of clones; about 97% were seen once. The sorted conventional CD4 T cells were gated as CD4+CD127+. Material for sequencing was conventional CD4+ T cells sorted from PBMCs. These TCRs come from a human donor with AIRE deficiency.

The chain combines TRBV4-1 with TRBJ2-2; the match to TRBD2 covers 8 bases. The V segment lost 4 bases and the J segment 1 base; nucleotides outside the gene matches: 8. CDR3 length equals 17 residues. CDR1 and CDR2 from the germline V gene are MGHRA and YSYEKL. The CDR3 DNA sequence: TGCGCCAGCAGCCCCCGAGGGCTAGCGGGGAACACCGGGGAGCTGTTTTTT. This codes for CASSPRGLAGNTGELFF.

CDR3 in amino acids: CASSLVVAGAGNEQFF. The CDR3 DNA is TGTGCCAGCAGCTTAGTCGTTGCGGGAGCAGGTAATGAGCAGTTCTTC. The chain couples TRBV7-9 to TRBJ2-1; 7 bases are a match to TRBD2. This CDR3 is built from 16 residues. Germline V lookup: CDR1 SEHNR, CDR2 FQNEAQ (reference sequence). Trimming at V came to 1 base and at J to 7 bases, leaving 10 bases not matched to a gene.

The chain uses TRBV25-1 and TRBJ2-1; D is perhaps TRBD2 (6 bases). Germline V gene lookup returns CDR1 MGHDK and CDR2 SYGVNS. The CDR3 is made up of 13 amino acids. With 7 bases removed from V and 8 bases from J, the gap between germline ends came to 15 bases. CDR3 bases: TGTGCCAGCACTCTTCTTAGCGGCGATGAGCAGTTCTTC. Translating it yields CASTLLSGDEQFF.

This chain uses TRBV4-1 with TRBJ1-2; unclear D gene. Germline V gene data show CDR1 as MGHRA and CDR2 as YSYEKL. V lost 5 bases and J lost 4, with 17 bases in between. This CDR3 region has 15 residues. The CDR3 DNA reads TGCGCCAGCAGCAAAAGTCAGGCAGTCTCCTATGGCTACACCTTC. Amino acid sequence: CASSKSQAVSYGYTF.

The chain uses TRBV11-2 and TRBJ2-5; D assignment may be TRBD1 or TRBD2 (5 bases each). Trimming shortened V by 3 bases and J by 7 bases, and 18 bases separated the two germline ends. The germline V gene has CDR1 SGHAT and CDR2 FQNNGV. This CDR3 has 15 residues. The CDR3 reads CASSFYGTTAGTQYF. CDR3 DNA sequence: TGTGCCAGCAGCTTTTACGGGACGACGGCGGGGACCCAGTACTTC.

The CDR3 DNA reads as TGTGCCAGCAGTGAGTTTCCCCTGACAGCAACTAATGAAAAACTGTTTTTT. As protein: CASSEFPLTATNEKLFF. This sequence joins TRBV25-1 and TRBJ1-4; TRBD1 is a possible D gene (5 bases). Germline assignment: CDR1 MGHDK and CDR2 SYGVNS. V was trimmed by 3 bases and J by 0 bases, leaving 14 bases between them. This CDR3 region has 17 residues.

This rearrangement joins TRBV5-6 to TRBJ2-3; D is uncertain. Trimming shortened V by 0 bases and J by 1 base, and 3 bases separated the two germline ends. The CDR3 consists of 13 residues. The germline V gene encodes CDR1 SGHDT and CDR2 YYEEEE. In DNA form, the CDR3 reads TGTGCCAGCAGCTTGGTCGGCACAGATACGCAGTATTTT. Translated, it gives CASSLVGTDTQYF.

The J gene is TRBJ2-2, the V gene TRBV9; TRBD2 agrees at 7 bases. The trim removed 3 bases at V and 5 bases at J, leaving 7 bases unmatched. CDR1 SGDLS and CDR2 YYNGEE come from the germline V gene. CDR3 length: 15 residues. The CDR3 DNA sequence: TGTGCCAGCAGCGAAGCCCAGGGAGGGACCGGGGAGCTGTTTTTT. It is translated as CASSEAQGGTGELFF.

V gene TRBV18 combines with J gene TRBJ1-4; 9 nucleotides line up with TRBD1. CDR3 length equals 17 residues. V shed 2 bases and J 0 bases; nucleotides not matched to a gene: 4. CDR1 is KGHSH, CDR2 LQKENI, per germline. DNA for the CDR3: TGTGCCAGCTCACCAGGGGGACAGGGTGCAACTAATGAAAAACTGTTTTTT. As protein: CASSPGGQGATNEKLFF.